This is a list of T cell receptor beta chains from one sample in a study of blood T cell repertoires in COVID-19. Sequencing used immunoSEQ multiplex PCR; TCRdb keeps in-frame clones, though not all of them. This sample has about 94,000 clones, with over 70% found just once. Material: peripheral blood. Receptors originate from a human donor in a cohort sampled during active COVID-19. Both conserved end residues are part of each CDR3. Each record gives: clone size, J gene, CDR3 length, D gene, V gene, CDR3 DNA, CDR3 protein. The D gene is left open where the match is weak. Clone size is given for some rows only: seen once, a few or many times, or a class if the clone is expanded.

NA | TRBJ2-7 | 17 | TRBD1 | TRBV19 | TGTGCCAGTAGTATGGCAGGACAGGGTCCAAGCTCCTACGAGCAGTACTTC | CASSMAGQGPSSYEQYF
few | TRBJ2-7 | 14 | TRBD1 | TRBV18 | TGTGCCAGCTCAGGGGGACAGGGCACCTACGAGCAGTACTTC | CASSGGQGTYEQYF
NA | TRBJ1-5 | 15 | TRBD1 | TRBV7-2 | TGTGCCAGCAGCGATCCGGGACAGGGGACTCAGCCCCAGCATTTT | CASSDPGQGTQPQHF
NA | TRBJ2-7 | 15 | NA | TRBV7-9 | TGTGCCAGCAGCAACCCCCAACAGGGCACCTACGAGCAGTACTTC | CASSNPQQGTYEQYF
NA | TRBJ2-7 | 15 | TRBD2 | TRBV27 | TGTGCCAGCAGTTTAGGCGGGAGGGCGGGGTACGAGCAGTACTTC | CASSLGGRAGYEQYF
NA | TRBJ2-1 | 15 | TRBD2 | TRBV19 | TGTGCCAGTAGTATGGTCGGCGGGAGGTTCAATGAGCAGTTCTTC | CASSMVGGRFNEQFF
NA | TRBJ2-3 | 15 | TRBD1 | TRBV30 | TGTGCCTTTACATTGACAGGGTCGCGCACAGATACGCAGTATTTT | CAFTLTGSRTDTQYF
few | TRBJ2-7 | 17 | TRBD2 | TRBV4-1 | TGCGCCAGCAGCCCCCTAGGGGGACTAGCGGGATCTCTCGAGCAGTACTTC | CASSPLGGLAGSLEQYF
NA | TRBJ2-7 | 11 | NA | TRBV18 | TGTGCCAGCTCACCCAGGGACGAGCAGTACTTC | CASSPRDEQYF
NA | TRBJ1-3 | 14 | NA | TRBV18 | TGTGCCAGCTCACCACAGAGGGCTGGAAACACCATATATTTT | CASSPQRAGNTIYF
few | TRBJ2-7 | 14 | TRBD1 | TRBV5-1 | TGCGCCAGCAGCTCCGGGACAGGGTACTACGAGCAGTACTTC | CASSSGTGYYEQYF
NA | TRBJ2-7 | 14 | NA | TRBV7-2 | TGTGCCAGCAATCTCCCGGGCGGGGCCTACGAGCAGTACTTC | CASNLPGGAYEQYF
NA | TRBJ1-4 | 14 | TRBD1 | TRBV2 | TGTGCCAGCAGTAAGGACAGGGTAGGCGAAAAACTGTTTTTT | CASSKDRVGEKLFF
NA | TRBJ2-2 | 16 | TRBD1 | TRBV24-1 | TGTGCCACCAGGGGACAGGGGAGGGATGACACCGGGGAGCTGTTTTTT | CATRGQGRDDTGELFF
NA | TRBJ1-1 | 14 | NA | TRBV14 | TGTGCCAGCAGGCTTGACAGCCGGTCGACTGAAGCTTTCTTT | CASRLDSRSTEAFF
NA | TRBJ2-5 | 17 | TRBD2 | TRBV7-2 | TGTGCCAGCAGCTTAGCGGGGACTAGCGGGAGGACTAAGACCCAGTACTTC | CASSLAGTSGRTKTQYF
NA | TRBJ2-1 | 16 | TRBD2 | TRBV5-1 | TGCGCCAGCAGGGACGGAGCGGGAGGGCTATACAATGAGCAGTTCTTC | CASRDGAGGLYNEQFF
NA | TRBJ2-7 | 13 | NA | TRBV7-9 | TGTGCCAGCAGCTTCGGGACTTACGACGAGCAGTACTTC | CASSFGTYDEQYF
NA | TRBJ2-1 | 17 | TRBD2 | TRBV11-2 | TGTGCCAGCAGCTTAGTAGCGGGCTTGGGCTCCTACAATGAGCAGTTCTTC | CASSLVAGLGSYNEQFF
NA | TRBJ1-1 | 13 | NA | TRBV7-9 | TGTGCCAGCAGACCGATTTCGGCAGGTGAAGCTTTCTTT | CASRPISAGEAFF
few | TRBJ1-2 | 13 | NA | TRBV15 | TGTGCCACCAGCCCTTGGGCAGGGGATGGCTACACCTTC | CATSPWAGDGYTF
NA | TRBJ2-3 | 14 | NA | TRBV5-1 | TGCGCCACCAAGACTAGGATGTCCACAGATACGCAGTATTTT | CATKTRMSTDTQYF
NA | TRBJ2-3 | 15 | NA | TRBV10-3 | TGTGCCATCAGTACCGGGACTGGGTACACAGATACGCAGTATTTT | CAISTGTGYTDTQYF
NA | TRBJ1-1 | 15 | NA | TRBV5-1 | TGCGCCAGCAGCTCGCCCCTGGGGGGGAACACTGAAGCTTTCTTT | CASSSPLGGNTEAFF
NA | TRBJ2-2 | 15 | TRBD2 | TRBV5-1 | TGCGCCAGCAGCCCTACTGCGGGAGTGGGCGGGGAGCTGTTTTTT | CASSPTAGVGGELFF
NA | TRBJ2-7 | 17 | TRBD2 | TRBV18 | TGTGCCAGCTCCCGCAGCCCGGCGGGAGGAAGCTCCTACGAGCAGTACTTC | CASSRSPAGGSSYEQYF
NA | TRBJ1-2 | 13 | TRBD1 | TRBV5-1 | TGCGCCAGCAGCTACGACAGGGGTTATGGCTACACCTTC | CASSYDRGYGYTF
NA | TRBJ2-5 | 14 | TRBD1 | TRBV7-2 | TGTGCCAGCAGTCATCGGGGGGACAGGGGGACCCAGTACTTC | CASSHRGDRGTQYF
NA | TRBJ1-2 | 14 | NA | TRBV10-3 | TGTGCCATCAGTGTACTAGGGATTGGGTATGGCTACACCTTC | CAISVLGIGYGYTF
NA | TRBJ2-7 | 15 | TRBD1 | TRBV18 | TGTGCCAGCTCAGGGACAGGGGCGGGTGACTACGAGCAGTACTTC | CASSGTGAGDYEQYF
few | TRBJ2-7 | 14 | TRBD2 | TRBV7-9 | TGTGCCAGCAGCTCCCTCCGGGGGGGCTACGAGCAGTACTTC | CASSSLRGGYEQYF
NA | TRBJ1-6 | 14 | TRBD1 | TRBV20-1 | TGCAGTGCTAGTATGGGACAGGGGGTGTCACCCCTCCACTTT | CSASMGQGVSPLHF
few | TRBJ2-7 | 14 | TRBD2 | TRBV6-5 | TGTGCCAGCAGAAATAGCGGGAGGGCGTACGAGCAGTACTTC | CASRNSGRAYEQYF
few | TRBJ2-7 | 14 | TRBD1 | TRBV5-4 | TGTGCCAGCAGCGCGGGACAGGGCTTGGGAGAGCAGTACTTC | CASSAGQGLGEQYF
NA | TRBJ2-3 | 13 | TRBD2 | TRBV4-2 | TGTGCCAGCAGGCGGGAGGGAGAAGATACGCAGTATTTT | CASRREGEDTQYF
NA | TRBJ2-2 | 15 | TRBD2 | TRBV3-1/TRBV3-2 | TGTGCCAGCAGGGGACTAGCGGGAGGCGACCGGGAGCTGTTTTTT | CASRGLAGGDRELFF
NA | TRBJ1-2 | 15 | NA | TRBV7-9 | TGTGCCAGCACCCTACAGGGCTCTGCTAACTATGGCTACACCTTC | CASTLQGSANYGYTF
NA | TRBJ2-2 | 17 | TRBD2 | TRBV9 | TGTGCCAGCAGCGTCCTGGGCGGGAGTGTTAACACCGGGGAGCTGTTTTTT | CASSVLGGSVNTGELFF
NA | TRBJ2-2 | 16 | TRBD1 | TRBV4-1 | TGCGCCAGCAGCCAAAGTCCGGACAGGGGCACCGGGGAGCTGTTTTTT | CASSQSPDRGTGELFF
NA | TRBJ2-7 | 12 | NA | TRBV6-5 | TGTGCCAGCTCGGCCAGACACTACGAGCAGTACTTC | CASSARHYEQYF
NA | TRBJ2-7 | 16 | TRBD2 | TRBV7-9 | TGTGCCAGCAGCTCGAGGACTAGCCTCGTCCCGTACGAGCAGTACTTC | CASSSRTSLVPYEQYF
NA | TRBJ2-5 | 16 | TRBD1 | TRBV28 | TGTGCCAGCAGGCCCTTTGGGACAGGCGATCAAGAGACCCAGTACTTC | CASRPFGTGDQETQYF
once | TRBJ1-5 | 13 | TRBD1 | TRBV6-5 | TGTGCCAGCAGGGACAGGCAGGGACAGCCCCAGCATTTT | CASRDRQGQPQHF
many | TRBJ1-5 | 14 | TRBD1 | TRBV13 | TGTGCCAGCAGCCTAGGGACAGGGGGCAAGCCCCAGCATTTT | CASSLGTGGKPQHF
NA | TRBJ2-7 | 14 | NA | TRBV5-1 | TGCGCCAGCACCCCGGGGTTTATTACCTACGAGCAGTACTTC | CASTPGFITYEQYF
NA | TRBJ1-1 | 14 | TRBD1 | TRBV5-1 | TGCGCCAGCAGCTGGCGGACAGGGAACACTGAAGCTTTCTTT | CASSWRTGNTEAFF
few | TRBJ1-2 | 12 | NA | TRBV28 | TGTGCCAGCGGGACAACTAACTATGGCTACACCTTC | CASGTTNYGYTF
NA | TRBJ1-1 | 11 | TRBD1 | TRBV6-5 | TGTGCCACCCACAGGGGCACTGAAGCTTTCTTT | CATHRGTEAFF
NA | TRBJ2-2 | 18 | TRBD2 | TRBV5-1 | TGCGCCAGCAGCTTGGGCTTGCGGGAGGCCGGAGGAACCGGGGAGCTGTTTTTT | CASSLGLREAGGTGELFF
once | TRBJ1-5 | 16 | TRBD1 | TRBV15 | TGTGCCACCAGAGCTGGGGGGACAGCCAGGAATCAGCCCCAGCATTTT | CATRAGGTARNQPQHF
NA | TRBJ1-1 | 14 | NA | TRBV6-5 | TGTGCCAGCAGAATCACAGGGCTGAACACTGAAGCTTTCTTT | CASRITGLNTEAFF
NA | TRBJ2-4 | 14 | TRBD1 | TRBV5-4 | TGTGCCAGCAGCCCGGACAGGGGGATGGACATTCAGTACTTC | CASSPDRGMDIQYF
NA | TRBJ1-2 | 11 | NA | TRBV6-1 | TGTGCCAGCAGTGACAGCTATGGCTACACCTTC | CASSDSYGYTF
NA | TRBJ2-5 | 14 | NA | TRBV7-2 | TGTGCCAGCAGCTTTATATCCTCCCAAGAGACCCAGTACTTC | CASSFISSQETQYF
NA | TRBJ2-5 | 14 | TRBD2 | TRBV5-1 | TGCGCCAGCAGCTTGGGGGGACTAAAAGAGACCCAGTACTTC | CASSLGGLKETQYF
once | TRBJ2-7 | 15 | TRBD1 | TRBV6-5 | TGTGCCAGCAGTAGGACAGGGGCGAGCTCCTACGAGCAGTACTTC | CASSRTGASSYEQYF
NA | TRBJ2-7 | 13 | NA | TRBV27 | TGTGCCAGCAGTTTAGAATACGGTGGCGAGCAGTACTTC | CASSLEYGGEQYF
NA | TRBJ1-1 | 15 | TRBD1 | TRBV19 | TGTGCCAGTAGTCTTCACAGGGGGCGAGCCACTGAAGCTTTCTTT | CASSLHRGRATEAFF
NA | TRBJ1-4 | 15 | NA | TRBV27 | TGTGCCAGCAGTCCGAGACCAGAGGCTAATGAAAAACTGTTTTTT | CASSPRPEANEKLFF
NA | TRBJ2-5 | 16 | NA | TRBV5-1 | TGCGCCAGCAGCTTGGTGGCTTCGGCGGGGCAAGAGACCCAGTACTTC | CASSLVASAGQETQYF